The clone carrying this TCR beta chain was counted many times. Its antigen remains unidentified. TCRdb ran MiXCR on the RT-PCR reads and lists one entry per CDR3 protein. The sample carries under 750,000 distinct CDR3 sequences, around 11% recorded once. These data are taken from a study of response to subunit inactivated influenza vaccine. Germline CDR1 and CDR2: SGHTA and FQGNSA. The junction had 6 bases not matched to a gene; V was cut back by 3 bases and J by 8 bases. The CDR3 is 16 residues long. Whole-study results and caveats: There was a suggestion from the authors that each seasonal influenza vaccination recruits few new T cells.

The V call is TRBV7-2, the J call TRBJ2-1; 14 nucleotides match TRBD2. The TCR comes from a man between 50 and 59 years old who received an inactivated influenza vaccine. This specimen was PBMCs from blood, taken on the day of vaccination. The CDR3 DNA sequence: TGTGCCAGCAGCTTGTCTGGACTAGCGGGAGGCCATGAGCAGTTCTTC. It yields the protein CASSLSGLAGGHEQFF.